The clone carrying this T cell receptor beta chain was detected a few times. As yet, its antigen is unknown. The data were obtained in a study of identical twins. Study results and caveats: For monozygotic twins, models underestimated out-of-frame TCR alpha sharing. Carriage of fewer insertions was seen in abundant cord blood beta clonotypes, whereas memory repertoires showed none.

The CDR3 is 13 amino acids. V trimming: 3 bases; J trimming: 9 bases; junction bases outside the gene matches: 3. Germline V gives CDR1 SGHDT, CDR2 YYEEEE. Carrying unique molecular identifiers, the cDNA also gained a universal primer site through template switching. TCRdb re-called the 5' RACE reads through MiXCR, storing one row per CDR3 protein. This sample has under 350,000 distinct CDR3 sequences, with 9.5% found just once. This sample also belongs to another study, concerning yellow fever vaccine responses in identical twins.

The genes are TRBV5-6 and TRBJ2-1, with 10 bases matching TRBD1. Sequenced material: CD8+ T cells sorted from blood. This TCR came from a woman younger than 30 in good health. The DNA of the CDR3 is TGTGCCAGCAGCTCCGGGACAGGGGCTGAGCAGTTCTTC. It yields the protein CASSSGTGAEQFF.